The sequence of this TCR beta chain was determined in a study of regulatory T cells in long-lasting Graves disease. Study-wide findings and caveats: Sharing of public clonotypes was greater in persistent patients (more than 2,500) than in new patients (around 890). Persistent disease was associated with favored TRBV28 usage and with favored use of TRBJ1-2 and TRBJ2-5.

As regards this clonotype: Its antigen remains unidentified.

Time point specified: newly diagnosed GD, antithyroid drugs for less than 3 months. PBMC RNA was the source of the TCR library. Relying on iRepertoire HTBI primers and Arm-PCR of CDR3 regions, the team built TCR beta libraries. TCRdb independently ran MiXCR on the multiplex PCR reads; one entry per CDR3 protein. The sample includes over 500,000 distinct CDR3 sequences, under 20% of them seen just once. Trimming shortened V by 6 bases and J by 4 bases, and 9 bases separated the two germline ends. CDR3 size: 12 residues. The V gene's germline CDR1 is LNHDA and CDR2 SQIVND (reference sequence). These data are also associated with another study on T cells in Graves' hyperthyroidism and ophthalmopathy. From that study: Patients with ophthalmopathy were separated from those with stable hyperthyroidism by a 13 V-J model.

This sequence originates from a woman in her twenties or thirties with Graves disease. The chain uses TRBV19 and TRBJ1-1; possibly TRBD1 for D (5 bases). The sequencing used peripheral blood mononuclear cells (PBMCs), collected at new diagnosis, from a patient treated with antithyroid drugs. CDR3 DNA: TGTGCCAGTAGAGGGGTGAGCACTGAAGCTTTCTTT. Residues: CASRGVSTEAFF.